This TCR beta chain was sequenced during a study of blood T cell repertoires in COVID-19 (dated by TCRdb to about 2020). Context from the whole study: The collaborator samples originated in the United States, Italy and Spain and spanned the acute and convalescent phases of COVID-19. The prospective study material was composed of cDNA or gDNA derived from T cells, B-cell-depleted T cells, or PBMCs. A freely available public database, intended as a resource for researchers studying the immune response to SARS-CoV-2, is where the repertoires were released. The samples were drawn from two sources: the first 160 participants of the ongoing ImmuneRACE study, and 950 to 1,500 subjects contributed by 6 global collaborators. Deeply sampled blood TCRbeta repertoires from subjects exposed to, actively infected with, or recovered from COVID-19 were included in the dataset. The sample metadata nearly always contained a de-identified subject ID, COVID-19 status, age in years and sex. Where HLA class I and class II types were available, the types were taken from metadata supplied by the sample provider, not from assay-based typing. What the work shows at the level of the full study, not this receptor alone: How much clinical and demographic metadata was included differed by source and by participant, and the metadata was provided uncurated.

A word on this clone: Its antigen is not yet known. Base qualities are not at hand, and no much larger clone is one base apart.

The collaborating institutions used their own protocols to collect whole blood in K2EDTA tubes. For TCRbeta analysis, collaborator samples were shipped as frozen whole blood, as isolated PBMCs, or as DNA extracted from either sample type. As encoded in the germline V gene (reference sequence), CDR1 is SEHNR while CDR2 is FQNEAQ. V lost 1 base and J lost 0 bases; the stretch between them is 13 bases long. The CDR3 sequence holds 16 residues, the cysteine and phenylalanine included. The sequence is cut down to CDR3 DNA, 48 bases in frame from base 1. TCRbeta CDR3 regions were amplified from genomic DNA by means of the immunoSEQ Assay, a bias-controlled multiplex PCR. Regarding the original processing steps: Within the assay, amplification of reference gene primers was used to estimate how many nucleated cells each sample contained. Sequence reads were collapsed and filtered to measure the absolute abundance of every unique TCRbeta CDR3 rearrangement. For each sample, productive Simpson clonality was calculated as the square root of Simpson's diversity index across productive rearrangements. TCRdb carries this immuneACCESS record with in-frame sequences only. Its versions omit some clonotypes, under half of them owing to an unresolved V gene in the studies checked, with the rest unexplained. V and J calls and clone size are copied from that table; D and trimming were computed from the DNA. For this sample there are tens of thousands of clones; 75% to 85% appear just once. The top ten clones comprise around 5.2% of the sample.

The TCR was taken from a woman in her seventies with acute or convalescent COVID-19. The specimen sequenced was peripheral blood. The V and J genes are TRBV7-9 and TRBJ2-7, with no confidently assigned D gene. The CDR3 corresponds to CASSLVGHPSSYEQYF. The DNA reads as follows: TGTGCCAGCAGCTTAGTGGGCCATCCGAGCTCCTACGAGCAGTACTTC. Where the CDR3 stops, the reference TRBV7-9 and TRBJ2-7 genes take over; the full variable domain is DTGVSQNPRHKITKRGQNVTFRCDPISEHNRLYWYRQTLGQGPEFLTYFQNEAQLEKSRLLSDRFSAERPKGSFSTLEIQRTEQGDSAMYLCASSLVGHPSSYEQYFGPGTRLTVT.